This TCR beta chain was identified in a study of T cells after yellow fever vaccination. Across the study: Preparing low-cell-number fractions relied on SMART-Seq v4 Ultra Low Input.

A single record per CDR3 protein comes from TCRdb applying MiXCR to the 5' RACE reads. This sample yields 500,000 to 550,000 distinct CDR3 sequences, of which around a fifth are seen a single time; approximately 15% belongs to the top ten. Study-wide results and caveats: Few clonotypes appeared in both CD4 and CD8 compartments. After the booster, 95% to 98% of CD4 and 75% to 90% of CD8 primary-response clones were re-detected.

The table lists this clonotype with many counts. The target antigen is unknown. V lost 5 bases, J lost 4 bases, and 14 bases lay in between. The CDR3 length is 14 residues. The starting material was PBMCs, obtained around 3 weeks after the first yellow fever vaccination. The receptor was derived from a young man who received the YFV17D yellow fever vaccine. The chain has TRBV12-3 or TRBV12-4 and TRBJ2-5; a weak D match, TRBD2 (5 bases). The CDR3 sequence is CASSPTRTSETQYF. The CDR3 DNA is TGTGCCAGCAGTCCTACTAGGACGTCAGAGACCCAGTACTTC.